This T cell receptor (beta chain) was obtained from a study of metastatic and nonmetastatic thyroid tumors (dated by TCRdb to the early 2020s). Regarding the study in general: Repertoires from peripheral blood and from tumor or nodule tissue samples of malignant and benign thyroid patients were compared. General conclusions and limits of the study: TCR beta diversity was reported as significantly higher in malignant tumors than in benign nodules, in both blood and tumor samples.

Germline trimming: 3 bases from V, 4 bases from J; junction bases outside gene matches: 6. The CDR3 numbers 16 residues from cysteine through phenylalanine. Just CDR3 DNA is preserved here, 48 bases in frame from base 1. The germline V gene (reference sequence) provides CDR1 MNHEY and CDR2 SMNVEV. This clone was counted at least ten times. The antigen it recognizes is unknown. Per-base quality was not reported, and no clone a single base away is much larger than it. The protocol used for the library was PCR. Data came from an Illumina HiSeq 4000. High-throughput sequencing was used to profile the TCR beta-chain CDR3 region of every patient. The original methods were these. CDR3 differences across clinicopathological groups were used to build a classifier for discriminating distant-metastatic papillary thyroid cancer patients. Repertoire diversity was assessed with the Shannon index, and tumor-blood repertoire similarity with the Morisita-Horn index. Through fastp at Q25 and MiXCR, TCRdb rebuilt clones from the public reads, retaining in-frame beta chains. The V and J calls were not made by the authors but by TCRdb's processing. The sample data list 20,000 or so clones, and around 9.9% of these were observed just once. The top ten constitute 25% to 30% of the sample.

None of the patients had been given any treatment before thyroid surgery. The study retrospectively analysed patient clinical samples collected from about 2012 to 2019 using T-cell receptor beta sequencing. The sequence came from a female donor with papillary thyroid cancer or a benign thyroid nodule (not recorded which). Some clones in this sample may be carry-over from other donors' samples. Sequenced material: blood. The chain links TRBV27 with TRBJ1-4; 9 bases in the middle match TRBD1. The nucleotide sequence is given as TGTGCCAGCAGTTTTTCGGGACAGGGACTTAATGAAAAACTGTTTTTT. This is translated as CASSFSGQGLNEKLFF.